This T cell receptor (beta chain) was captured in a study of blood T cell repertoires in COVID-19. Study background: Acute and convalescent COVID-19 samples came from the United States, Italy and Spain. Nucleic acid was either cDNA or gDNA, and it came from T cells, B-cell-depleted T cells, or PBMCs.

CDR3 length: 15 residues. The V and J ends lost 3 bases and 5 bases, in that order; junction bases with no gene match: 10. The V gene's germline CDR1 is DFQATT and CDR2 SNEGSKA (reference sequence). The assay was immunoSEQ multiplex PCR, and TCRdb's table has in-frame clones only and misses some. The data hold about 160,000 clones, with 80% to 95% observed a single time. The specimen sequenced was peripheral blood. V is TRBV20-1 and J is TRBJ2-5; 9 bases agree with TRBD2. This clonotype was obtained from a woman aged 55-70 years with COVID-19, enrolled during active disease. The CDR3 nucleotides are TGCAGTGCTAGTCCTAGCGGGGACTATGGGGAGACCCAGTACTTC. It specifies CSASPSGDYGETQYF.